The sequence of this T cell receptor beta chain was determined in a study of cytotoxic CD8 clonotypes in ibrutinib-treated CLL. Looking at the study overall: Of a cohort that held 11 relapsed/refractory and some 15 treatment-naive patients, around 17 were IGHV unmutated. Responses: around 25 partial, 2 complete; after median about 70 months, roughly 14 stayed remitted, some twelve progressed.

On this clone: Its antigen is unknown.

Study observations and caveats: The study found baseline clonality above age-matched healthy donors, tracking circulating CD8+ T-cell counts.

Targeted sequencing depth ranged from 1 in 200,000 to 1 in 1 million T cells. Clones were read by immunoSEQ multiplex PCR, and TCRdb kept only the in-frame ones, dropping some. This sample yields approximately 190,000 clones, of which around 75% are seen a single time; more than 4.5% belongs to the top ten. This CDR3 is built from 18 residues. Trimming removed 3 bases from V and 6 bases from J; junction bases left unmatched: 20. The germline gives CDR1 SGHRS, CDR2 YFSETQ. This TCR derives from a human donor with chronic lymphocytic leukemia. The chain uses TRBV5-1 and TRBJ1-2, with TRBD1 matching over 7 bases. The sequencing here drew on PBMCs, taken after 12 months of ibrutinib treatment. The CDR3 sequence is CASSYLALSTGVEDGYTF. Here the CDR3 DNA reads TGCGCCAGCAGCTACCTAGCGCTCAGTACAGGGGTTGAGGATGGCTACACCTTC.